This TCR beta chain came from a study of shared clonotypes between healthy human individuals. Study overall: There were three CD4 naive, three CD4 memory, two CD8 naive and one CD8 memory plates per donor. General study findings and limits: Generally, estimated richness proved larger in naive subsets than it did in memory subsets. Depth of sequencing was expected to influence donor clonotype sharing. Sampling used blood alone; tissue repertoires probably differ.

Comment on this clone: No antigen is known for it.

CD45RO-negative, CCR7-selected cells formed the naive CD8 fraction, which excluded terminally differentiated effector memory CD45RA+ cells. Clones were read by immunoSEQ multiplex PCR, and TCRdb kept only the in-frame ones, dropping some. Found here are some 2.1 million clones, about 94% of them singletons; the top ten hold about 1.1%. V was trimmed by 4 bases and J by 8 bases, leaving 7 bases between them. The CDR3 totals 11 residues. Germline CDR1 and CDR2: SGHNT and YYREEE (reference sequence). The clonotype was recovered from a man aged 18 to 35 in good health. J is TRBJ2-1 and V is TRBV5-4; D uncertain. The specimen sequenced was naive CD8+ T cells sorted from blood. The CDR3 DNA is TGTGCCAGCAGCCTGTTGGATGAGCAGTTCTTC. Translating gives CASSLLDEQFF.